This T cell receptor (beta chain) was obtained from a study of cytomegalovirus exposure and HLA in healthy donors. Whole-study context: The Caucasian-associated ancestry cluster held less than 85% of roughly 370 genotyped donors.

Germline V gene sequence: CDR1 MNHEY, CDR2 SMNVEV (reference sequence). The trim removed 6 bases at V and 3 bases at J, leaving 9 bases unmatched. This CDR3 spans 15 amino acids. Findings of the study overall: Analyses of presence and absence presupposed an approximately uniform sequencing depth across donors. Certain indistinguishable V segments, among them TRBV6-2 and TRBV6-3, were excluded. The study labeled 150 or so TCR beta chains cytomegalovirus-associated.

PCR was performed using 60 Vbeta and 13 Jbeta primers. Profiling relied on immunoSEQ multiplex PCR, and the TCRdb table lists in-frame clones only, not all of them. The table includes 150,000 to 200,000 clones, 80% to 85% detected once. Remarks on this clone: Antigen: not known.

Sequenced input: PBMCs. The rearrangement links TRBV27 to TRBJ2-3, with TRBD2 matching over 7 bases. The sequence was collected from a woman in her late teens or twenties in good health and CMV-seropositive. CDR3 loop: CASRGRGEYTDTQYF. CDR3 sequence (DNA): TGTGCCAGCAGGGGCCGGGGGGAATATACAGATACGCAGTATTTT.